What follows are 24 T cell receptor beta chains derived from one specimen sequenced in a study of blood T cell repertoires in COVID-19. Profiling relied on immunoSEQ multiplex PCR, and the TCRdb table lists in-frame clones only, not all of them. This sample carries about 70,000 clones, around 86% of them seen once, and the ten largest clones take approximately 12%. The material sequenced was peripheral blood. The receptors come from a human donor in a cohort sampled during active COVID-19.

The chain combines TRBV19 with TRBJ2-1; D might be TRBD2 (5 bases). This CDR3 comprises 17 residues. The ends were cut back, 6 bases at V and 2 bases at J, with 20 bases in the middle. The germline V gene encodes CDR1 LNHDA and CDR2 SQIVND (reference sequence). The CDR3 is CASSPSSGVRAYNEQFF. DNA for the CDR3: TGTGCCAGTAGCCCCAGTTCCGGGGTAAGGGCCTACAATGAGCAGTTCTTC. Full variable domain (rest looked up from reference TRBV19 and TRBJ2-1): DGGITQSPKYLFRKEGQNVTLSCEQNLNHDAMYWYRQDPGQGLRLIYYSQIVNDFQKGDIAEGYSVSREKKESFPLTVTSAQKNPTAFYLCASSPSSGVRAYNEQFFGPGTRLTVL.

This chain uses TRBV7-6 with TRBJ1-1, with 9 bases lining up with TRBD1. Germline V gene sequence: CDR1 SGHVS, CDR2 FNYEAQ. The junction had 5 bases not matched to a gene; V was cut back by 1 base and J by 2 bases. The CDR3 spans 16 residues. The CDR3 reads CASSLVQGAPNTEAFF. Written as DNA, the CDR3 is TGTGCCAGCAGCTTAGTACAGGGGGCCCCAAACACTGAAGCTTTCTTT.

This rearrangement joins TRBV6-5 to TRBJ2-5; TRBD1 matches 11 bases. V shed 6 bases and J 5 bases; nucleotides not matched to a gene: 8. From germline, CDR1 is MNHEY and CDR2 SVGAGI. There are 15 residues in the CDR3. DNA of the CDR3: TGTGCCAGCAGACCCGGACAGGGGGCAAGGGAGACCCAGTACTTC. It yields the protein CASRPGQGARETQYF.

The J gene is TRBJ2-6, the V gene TRBV18; no definite D call. Germline values: CDR1 KGHSH, CDR2 LQKENI. Between the trimmed V and J ends, which lost 1 base and 0 bases, there was a span of 13 bases. This CDR3 contains 18 residues. The DNA of the CDR3 is TGTGCCAGCTCACCACTCTCCTCGTGGAGCTCTGGGGCCAACGTCCTGACTTTC. This sequence encodes CASSPLSSWSSGANVLTF. Together with reference TRBV18 and TRBJ2-6, the CDR3 gives the full variable domain: NAGVMQNPRHLVRRRGQEARLRCSPMKGHSHVYWYRQLPEEGLKFMVYLQKENIIDESGMPKERFSAEFPKEGPSILRIQQVVRGDSAAYFCASSPLSSWSSGANVLTFGAGSRLTVL.

This sequence joins TRBV9 and TRBJ1-3; D perhaps matches TRBD1 (5 bases). The V gene's germline CDR1 is SGDLS and CDR2 YYNGEE. The V and J ends lost 0 bases and 2 bases respectively, with 12 bases between them. This CDR3 has 16 amino acids. The CDR3 loop reads CASSVGQGRAGNTIYF. In DNA, the CDR3 is TGTGCCAGCAGCGTAGGGCAGGGCCGAGCTGGAAACACCATATATTTT.

In the case of this clone: The same CDR3 is also encoded by other DNA sequences in this sample. This chain's CDR3 is CASSYRDRGYEQYF. CDR3 bases: TGTGCCAGCAGTTACCGGGACAGGGGATACGAGCAGTACTTC. V is TRBV6-5 and J is TRBJ2-7; 10 bases line up with TRBD1. Per germline, CDR1 MNHEY and CDR2 SVGAGI. The CDR3 runs to 14 residues. Trimming took 2 bases from V and 4 from J; bases not matched to a gene: 2.

This chain links TRBV28 with TRBJ1-1; 9 nucleotides line up with TRBD1. There are 16 residues in the CDR3. V shed 3 bases, J shed 4 bases, and the junction held 9 bases outside the gene matches. Germline assignment: CDR1 MDHEN and CDR2 SYDVKM. CDR3 sequence: CASSLATGGAGTEAFF. CDR3 nucleotides: TGTGCCAGCAGTTTGGCCACAGGGGGCGCAGGCACTGAAGCTTTCTTT.

The CDR3 loop is CASNGDRNYEQYF. CDR3 sequence (DNA): TGTGCCAGCAACGGGGACAGAAACTACGAGCAGTACTTC. The chain carries TRBV28 and TRBJ2-7, with TRBD1 matching over 7 bases. Trimming took 7 bases from V and 3 from J; bases not matched to a gene: 6. CDR1 is MDHEN, CDR2 SYDVKM, per germline. The CDR3 length is 13 residues.

This chain joins TRBV19 and TRBJ2-1; D remains unclear. Germline CDR1 reads LNHDA; CDR2 reads SQIVND (reference sequence). CDR3 size: 11 residues. V lost 3 bases to trimming and J lost 6 bases, with 3 bases between them. CDR3 sequence: CASSIGNEQFF. The CDR3 coding sequence is TGTGCCAGTAGTATCGGCAATGAGCAGTTCTTC.

This chain uses TRBV2 with TRBJ1-4; 8 bases line up with TRBD1. Germline V gene sequence: CDR1 SNHLY, CDR2 FYNNEI. This CDR3 region has 17 residues. Unmatched junction bases numbered 7, after V lost 3 bases and J lost 1 base. CDR3 sequence: CASSDKVDRGTNEKLFF. The CDR3 DNA is TGTGCCAGCAGTGATAAGGTTGACAGGGGAACTAATGAAAAACTGTTTTTT.

This clone is a singleton in its sample. The CDR3 nucleotides read TGCAGCGTTGATGGGCCCCCAGATACGCAGTATTTT. This sequence encodes CSVDGPPDTQYF. V is TRBV29-1 and J is TRBJ2-3; the D is unclear. Germline V gene sequence: CDR1 SQVTM, CDR2 ANQGSEA. The CDR3 loop spans 12 amino acids. The V end was cut by 3 bases, the J end by 4 bases, with 8 bases between.

This chain links TRBV19 with TRBJ1-1; D is possibly TRBD1 (6 bases). CDR1 LNHDA and CDR2 SQIVND come from the germline V gene (reference sequence). The CDR3 runs to 16 residues. Deletions cut 7 bases from V and 1 base from J, with 19 bases between. The CDR3 is CASTDAGVNGNTEAFF. CDR3 DNA sequence: TGTGCCAGTACAGACGCAGGGGTCAACGGGAACACTGAAGCTTTCTTT.

The chain recombines TRBV19 with TRBJ2-1, with TRBD1 identical over 11 bases. Germline assignment: CDR1 LNHDA and CDR2 SQIVND (reference sequence). V dropped 10 bases and J dropped 4; count of bases not matched to a gene: 9. There are 15 residues in the CDR3. The CDR3, as DNA: TGTGCCACCCGCCTCCGGGACAGGGGGTACAATGAGCAGTTCTTC. It is translated as CATRLRDRGYNEQFF.

There are a few counts of this clone. The V and J genes are TRBV5-1 and TRBJ2-3, with D perhaps matching TRBD2 (6 bases). The V end was cut by 3 bases, the J end by 6 bases, with 14 bases between. Germline V gives CDR1 SGHRS, CDR2 YFSETQ. The CDR3 is 14 residues long. The CDR3 coding sequence is TGCGCCAGCAGCTCCTCCCTTGGGGGGGATACGCAGTATTTT. Amino acids: CASSSSLGGDTQYF.

The rearrangement joins TRBV28 to TRBJ2-1; TRBD2 agrees at 13 bases. Germline V gene lookup returns CDR1 MDHEN and CDR2 SYDVKM. CDR3 length: 16 residues. The V gene end was trimmed by 6 bases and the J gene end by 5 bases; junction bases not matched to a gene: 7. This CDR3 reads CASRNLGLAGDNEQFF. In DNA form, the CDR3 reads TGTGCCAGCAGAAACTTAGGACTAGCGGGGGACAATGAGCAGTTCTTC.

This rearrangement joins TRBV6-2 or TRBV6-3 to TRBJ2-5; D gene uncertain. Germline CDR1 reads MNHEY; CDR2 reads SVGEGT. Trimming pared 2 bases from V and 9 bases from J, leaving 7 bases between. This CDR3 has 11 amino acids. The CDR3 bases are TGTGCCAGCAGTTACGGGCCCTCCCAGTACTTC. Protein product: CASSYGPSQYF.

The chain joins TRBV5-1 to TRBJ2-5, with D possibly being TRBD2 (8 bases). The CDR3 has 17 amino acids. Germline assignment: CDR1 SGHRS and CDR2 YFSETQ. Deletions cut 3 bases from V and 5 bases from J, with 23 bases between. For the CDR3, the DNA is TGCGCCAGCAGCTCCGGGGGGGCGACAGGGATGGTGGAGACCCAGTACTTC. It encodes CASSSGGATGMVETQYF.

The chain combines TRBV4-1 with TRBJ2-7, with D possibly matching TRBD2 (5 bases). The germline V and J ends were trimmed by 2 bases and 4 bases, with 12 bases remaining between them. In germline, CDR1 is MGHRA, CDR2 YSYEKL. The CDR3 totals 14 residues. In DNA, the CDR3 is TGCGCCAGCAGCCAAAATTGGGTAGCGTACGAGCAGTACTTC. Translation gives CASSQNWVAYEQYF.

This clone has just a few counts. The chain is built from TRBV30 and TRBJ1-6; 8 nucleotides agree with TRBD1. Germline V gives CDR1 GTSNPN, CDR2 SVGIG (reference sequence). Trimming at V came to 3 bases and at J to 6 bases, leaving 4 bases not matched to a gene. CDR3 length: 14 amino acids. The CDR3, as DNA: TGTGCCTGGAGCGACAGGGGACGTAATTCACCCCTCCACTTT. This encodes CAWSDRGRNSPLHF.

The rearrangement uses TRBV21-1 and TRBJ2-5; TRBD1 was called by the table and not checked on the DNA. TRBV21-1 is a documented pseudogene. The CDR3 runs 16 residues. The CDR3 bases are TGTGCCAGCACGTCCGGGACAGGGGGCGAGCGGGAGACCCAGTACTTC. It yields the protein CASTSGTGGERETQYF.

This clone was counted a few times. This sequence joins TRBV5-1 and TRBJ1-3; no reliable D call. V lost 1 base and J lost 2, with 10 bases in between. This CDR3 contains 15 residues. Germline V gene data show CDR1 as SGHRS and CDR2 as YFSETQ. The CDR3 nucleotides read TGCGCCAGCAGCTTGAATGGCGGGGCTGGAAACACCATATATTTT. Translating it yields CASSLNGGAGNTIYF.

V and J are TRBV5-1 and TRBJ2-3; tentative D call: TRBD2 (6 bases). The V gene's germline CDR1 is SGHRS and CDR2 YFSETQ. V was shortened by 4 bases and J by 0 bases, with 18 bases between the two germline ends. CDR3 length equals 17 residues. CDR3 sequence reads: CASSGGLLSSSTDTQYF. CDR3 DNA: TGCGCCAGCAGCGGGGGACTTCTCTCTTCTAGCACAGATACGCAGTATTTT.

The chain joins TRBV19 to TRBJ2-7; 8 bases are a match to TRBD1. CDR1 is LNHDA and CDR2 is SQIVND in the germline V gene (reference sequence). With V trimmed by 6 bases and J by 3 bases, 1 base remained unmatched. The CDR3 has 12 residues. The CDR3 is CASRDRGYEQYF. CDR3 DNA sequence: TGTGCCAGTAGAGACAGGGGCTACGAGCAGTACTTC.

This chain connects TRBV30 to TRBJ1-1; D unresolved. CDR1 GTSNPN and CDR2 SVGIG come from the germline V gene (reference sequence). Between the trimmed V and J ends, which lost 5 bases and 1 base, there was a span of 11 bases. The CDR3 runs to 13 residues. The CDR3 coding sequence is TGTGCCTGGGTAAGATACAGGAACACTGAAGCTTTCTTT. It translates to CAWVRYRNTEAFF.